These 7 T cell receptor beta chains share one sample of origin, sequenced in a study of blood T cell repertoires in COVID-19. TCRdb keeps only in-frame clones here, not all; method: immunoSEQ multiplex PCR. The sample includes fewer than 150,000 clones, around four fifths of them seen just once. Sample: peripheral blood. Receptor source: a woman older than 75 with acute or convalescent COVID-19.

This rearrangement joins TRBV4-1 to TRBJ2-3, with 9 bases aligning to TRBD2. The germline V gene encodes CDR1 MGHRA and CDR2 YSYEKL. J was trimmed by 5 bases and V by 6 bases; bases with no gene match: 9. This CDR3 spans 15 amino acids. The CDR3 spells CASRRGRGGRDTQYF. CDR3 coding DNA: TGCGCCAGCAGGAGGGGGCGGGGGGGCCGAGATACGCAGTATTTT.

This CDR3 reads CASSPSGGIETQYF. The CDR3 bases are TGTGCCAGCAGTCCTAGCGGGGGAATTGAGACCCAGTACTTC. The rearrangement joins TRBV6-5 to TRBJ2-5; 10 nucleotides match TRBD2. After removal of 5 bases from V and 5 bases from J, the junction contained 5 bases not matched to a gene. There are 14 residues in the CDR3. The V gene's germline CDR1 is MNHEY and CDR2 SVGAGI.

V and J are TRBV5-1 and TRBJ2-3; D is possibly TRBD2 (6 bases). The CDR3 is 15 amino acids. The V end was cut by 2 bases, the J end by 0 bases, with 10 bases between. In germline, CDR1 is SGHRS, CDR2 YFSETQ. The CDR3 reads CASSLTGTSTDTQYF. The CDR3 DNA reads TGCGCCAGCAGCTTAACCGGGACTAGCACAGATACGCAGTATTTT.

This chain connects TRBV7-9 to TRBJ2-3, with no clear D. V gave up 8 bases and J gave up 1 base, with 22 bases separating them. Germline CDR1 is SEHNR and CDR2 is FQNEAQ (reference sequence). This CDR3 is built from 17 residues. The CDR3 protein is CASAGLWRLIRTDTQYF. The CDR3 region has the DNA TGTGCCAGCGCTGGGCTTTGGCGCTTGATACGCACAGATACGCAGTATTTT.

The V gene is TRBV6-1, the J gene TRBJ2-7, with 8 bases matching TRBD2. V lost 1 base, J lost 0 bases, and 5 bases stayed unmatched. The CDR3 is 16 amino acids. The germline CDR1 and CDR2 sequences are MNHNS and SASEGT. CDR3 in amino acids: CASSEGLAGSSYEQYF. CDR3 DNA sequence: TGTGCCAGCAGTGAAGGGCTAGCGGGCAGCTCCTACGAGCAGTACTTC.

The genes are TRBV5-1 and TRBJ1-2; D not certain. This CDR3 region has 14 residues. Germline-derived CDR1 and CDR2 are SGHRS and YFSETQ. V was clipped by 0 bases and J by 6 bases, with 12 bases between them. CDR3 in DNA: TGCGCCAGCAGCTTGGGAGGTCAGTTGCATGGCTACACCTTC. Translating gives CASSLGGQLHGYTF.

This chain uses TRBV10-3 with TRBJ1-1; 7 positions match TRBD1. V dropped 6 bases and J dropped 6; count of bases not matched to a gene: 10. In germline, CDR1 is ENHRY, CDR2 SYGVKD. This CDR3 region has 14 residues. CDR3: CAIRRDREGAEAFF. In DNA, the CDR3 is TGTGCCATCAGGAGAGACAGGGAAGGCGCTGAAGCTTTCTTT.